Below, 8 T cell receptor beta chains from the same sample are listed, as sequenced in a study of T cells expressing NK-cell markers. Reprocessing the 5' RACE reads, TCRdb reports a single entry for every CDR3 protein and omits DNA. The sample has 3,000 to 3,500 distinct CDR3 sequences. What was sequenced was blood T cells: a sorted CD56 or NKG2C T cell subset, CD4+ or CD8+ T cells, or bulk PBMC T cells (not recorded which). These receptors all come from a man aged 18-75 years in good health.

V gene TRBV11-2 combines with J gene TRBJ1-1. Germline V gene sequence: CDR1 SGHAT, CDR2 FQNNGV. The CDR3 sequence is 13 residues long. CDR3 loop: CASSLEPNTEAFF.

The chain has TRBV4-1 and TRBJ2-7; TCRdb reports TRBD1, a call that lacks DNA to check it against. In germline, CDR1 is MGHRA, CDR2 YSYEKL. The CDR3 has 15 residues. The CDR3 region is CASGILGQGRDEQYF.

The J gene is TRBJ2-3, the V gene TRBV5-1; TCRdb indicates TRBD2, and absent DNA this call remains unverified. Germline V gene sequence: CDR1 SGHRS, CDR2 YFSETQ. This CDR3 is 16 amino acids long. This CDR3 reads CASSRTVGGRTDTQYF.

The chain recombines TRBV12-3 or TRBV12-4 with TRBJ2-5; TCRdb picks TRBD1, but there is no DNA to check that call. There are 14 residues in the CDR3. The CDR3 here is CASRTTGEGETQYF.

The chain links TRBV18 to TRBJ2-4; TCRdb calls TRBD1, which cannot be checked without DNA. Germline V gene data show CDR1 as KGHSH and CDR2 as LQKENI. The CDR3 spans 14 residues. The CDR3 is CASSPPAGGNIQYF. The full variable domain, in which reference TRBV18 and TRBJ2-4 provide the parts outside the CDR3, is NAGVMQNPRHLVRRRGQEARLRCSPMKGHSHVYWYRQLPEEGLKFMVYLQKENIIDESGMPKERFSAEFPKEGPSILRIQQVVRGDSAAYFCASSPPAGGNIQYFGAGTRLSVL.

By frequency, this clonotype is medium-sized (0.01 to 0.1%). The chain joins TRBV12-3 or TRBV12-4 to TRBJ2-5; TCRdb names TRBD1, which stays unverified in the absence of DNA. The CDR3 spans 13 residues. CDR3 amino acids: CASSYAGGKTQYF.

V and J are TRBV28 and TRBJ2-1; the D gene TCRdb calls, TRBD1, cannot be checked with no DNA. Germline CDR1 is MDHEN and CDR2 is SYDVKM. The CDR3 is 13 amino acids. CDR3 loop: CASSFSGGPGRFF.

The CDR3 here is CASSKDGGEETQYF. V is TRBV5-1 and J is TRBJ2-5; no DNA is available, so the TRBD2 call from TCRdb remains unchecked. Germline values: CDR1 SGHRS, CDR2 YFSETQ. This CDR3 spans 14 amino acids.